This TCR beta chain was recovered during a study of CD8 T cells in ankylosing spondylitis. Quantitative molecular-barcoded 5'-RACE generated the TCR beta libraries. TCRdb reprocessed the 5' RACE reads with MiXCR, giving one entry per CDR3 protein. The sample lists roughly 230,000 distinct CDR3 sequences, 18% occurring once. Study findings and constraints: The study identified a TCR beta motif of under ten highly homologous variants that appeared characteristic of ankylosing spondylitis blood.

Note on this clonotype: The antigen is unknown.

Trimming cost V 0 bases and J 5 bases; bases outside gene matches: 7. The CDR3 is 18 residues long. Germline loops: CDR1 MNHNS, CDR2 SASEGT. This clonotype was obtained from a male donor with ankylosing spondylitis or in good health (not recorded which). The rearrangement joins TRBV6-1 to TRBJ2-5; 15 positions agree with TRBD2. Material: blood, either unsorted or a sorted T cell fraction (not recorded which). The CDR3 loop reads CASSEALLGTSGRETQYF. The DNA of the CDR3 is TGTGCCAGCAGTGAAGCGCTTCTTGGGACTAGCGGGAGGGAGACCCAGTACTTC.